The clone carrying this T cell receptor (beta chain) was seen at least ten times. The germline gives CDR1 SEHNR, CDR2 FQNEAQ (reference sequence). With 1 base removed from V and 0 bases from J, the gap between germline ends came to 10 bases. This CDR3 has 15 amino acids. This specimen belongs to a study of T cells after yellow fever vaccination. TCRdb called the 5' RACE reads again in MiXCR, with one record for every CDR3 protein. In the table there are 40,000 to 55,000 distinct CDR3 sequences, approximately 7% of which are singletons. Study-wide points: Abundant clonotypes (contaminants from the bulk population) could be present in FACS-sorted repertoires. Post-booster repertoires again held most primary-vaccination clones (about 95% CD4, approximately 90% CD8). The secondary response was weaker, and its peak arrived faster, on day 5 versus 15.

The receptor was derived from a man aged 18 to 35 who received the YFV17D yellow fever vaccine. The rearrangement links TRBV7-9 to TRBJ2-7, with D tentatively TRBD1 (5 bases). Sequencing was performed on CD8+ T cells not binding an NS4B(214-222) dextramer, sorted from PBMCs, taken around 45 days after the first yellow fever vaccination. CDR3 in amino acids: CASSLVGRDSYEQYV. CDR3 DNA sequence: TGTGCCAGCAGCTTAGTAGGCAGGGACTCCTACGAGCAGTACGTC.